Following are 9 T cell receptor beta chains from one sample sequenced in a study of T-cell reconstitution after alpha-beta-depleted transplantation in children. A TCRbeta library incorporating unique molecular identifiers was prepared. TCRdb used MiXCR to reprocess the PCR reads, holding one entry per CDR3 protein. The profile shows around 450,000 distinct CDR3 sequences, 15% to 20% of them singletons. The sample was PBMCs, mostly from graft donor cells, taken 360 days after TCRalphabeta/CD19-depleted stem cell transplant. The receptors shown here come from a boy younger than two who had a stem cell transplant for Wiskott-Aldrich syndrome, so the T cells may come from the graft donor.

This clonotype was seen a handful of times. CDR3 region: CASSKGTYQETQYF. CDR3 sequence (DNA): TGCGCCAGCAGCAAAGGGACATATCAAGAGACCCAGTACTTC. The chain carries TRBV5-1 and TRBJ2-5; D may be TRBD1 (6 bases). V was pared by 4 bases and J by 2 bases, with 12 bases between. The V gene's germline CDR1 is SGHRS and CDR2 YFSETQ. The CDR3 sequence is 14 residues long.

V usage is TRBV29-1 and J usage is TRBJ2-1; TRBD1 might be the D (5 bases). Germline V gene data show CDR1 as SQVTM and CDR2 as ANQGSEA. The CDR3 runs 15 residues. The V end was cut by 0 bases, the J end by 9 bases, with 18 bases between. The CDR3 nucleotides are TGCAGCGTTGAAGATCCCAGCAGGGTATCGCTTGAGCAGTTCTTC. This codes for CSVEDPSRVSLEQFF.

There are many counts of this clonotype. V and J are TRBV24-1 and TRBJ2-2; possible D gene TRBD1, 5 bases. The germline V gene encodes CDR1 KGHDR and CDR2 SFDVKD. This CDR3 has 12 residues. The CDR3 DNA reads as TGTGTGTCACAGGACAACACCGGGGAGCTGTTTTTT. This encodes CVSQDNTGELFF.

This clonotype was detected only a few times. The chain is built from TRBV10-3 and TRBJ2-2, with unresolved D. V was trimmed by 0 bases and J by 9 bases, leaving 11 bases between them. Germline CDR1 and CDR2: ENHRY and SYGVKD. The CDR3 spans 14 residues. CDR3 nucleotide sequence: TGTGCCATCAGTGAGTCGGTGGGTGACTGGGAGCTGTTTTTT. Translated, it gives CAISESVGDWELFF.

This clonotype was detected a few times. The V call is TRBV3-1, the J call TRBJ2-1; 9 nucleotides line up with TRBD1. There are 18 residues in the CDR3. Germline V lookup: CDR1 LGHDT, CDR2 YNNKEL (reference sequence). After removal of 4 bases from V and 2 bases from J, the junction contained 12 bases not matched to a gene. The CDR3 sequence: CASSPVRSGTGPYNEQFF. CDR3 DNA sequence: TGTGCCAGCAGCCCAGTACGGTCAGGGACAGGGCCCTACAATGAGCAGTTCTTC.

The gene calls are TRBV20-1 and TRBJ2-1, with D perhaps TRBD1 (5 bases). Germline assignment: CDR1 DFQATT and CDR2 SNEGSKA (reference sequence). V lost 7 bases to trimming and J lost 3 bases, with 10 bases between them. CDR3 size: 12 residues. Here the CDR3 reads CSGVTVYNEQFF. CDR3 nucleotides: TGCAGTGGCGTGACAGTCTACAATGAGCAGTTCTTC.

A note on this clonotype: An end of the junction differs from the germline gene, which may be a read error. This chain connects TRBV11-2 to TRBJ2-7, with TRBD2 matching 9 bases. In germline, CDR1 is SGHAT, CDR2 FQNNGV. The CDR3 loop spans 18 amino acids. CDR3: CASNLGPSGTFYYYEQYF. The CDR3 bases are TGTGCCAGCAACTTAGGTCCTAGCGGGACTTTTTACTACTACGAGCAGTACTTC.

There are a few counts of this clonotype. The CDR3 loop is CSAPEPITGSAQPQHF. CDR3 DNA sequence: TGCAGTGCCCCAGAGCCAATCACAGGGAGTGCTCAGCCCCAGCATTTT. This sequence joins TRBV20-1 and TRBJ1-5; a weak D match, TRBD1 (6 bases). V shed 6 bases and J shed 6 bases, with 24 bases lying between them. The CDR3 loop spans 16 amino acids. CDR1 is DFQATT, CDR2 SNEGSKA, per germline (reference sequence).

The chain uses TRBV15 and TRBJ2-1; 15 nucleotides align to TRBD2. Germline-derived CDR1 and CDR2 are LNHNV and YYDKDF (reference sequence). The CDR3 contains 16 residues. Trimming took 6 bases from V and 7 from J; bases not matched to a gene: 7. The CDR3 region has the DNA TGTGCCACCAGTCCTGGACTAGCGGGAGGGAGGAATGAGCAGTTCTTC. Residues: CATSPGLAGGRNEQFF.